The 27 T cell receptor delta chains in this list originate from one sample, sequenced in a study of γδ T cells in repeated Plasmodium falciparum infection. Bulk repertoires came from Vgamma9/Vdelta2+ or Vdelta2-negative gammadelta T cells flow-sorted from PBMC. TCRdb fed the multiplex PCR reads into CATT to redo clone calling. The repertoire consists of roughly 93,000 delta-chain clones, with more than 1.4% occurring once and the leading ten covering 7% to 9.5%. Material for sequencing was gamma-delta T cells from blood. These receptors were taken from a pool of human donors (malaria-infected and uninfected, not separated).

This clone was seen at least ten times. The chain recombines TRDV3 with TRDJ2; D possibly corresponds to TRDD2 (5 bases). Trimming cost V 4 bases and J 5 bases, with 14 bases left between them. This CDR3 region has 13 residues. Germline V gene data show CDR1 as TVYSNPD and CDR2 as GDNSRS (reference sequence). The CDR3 DNA follows: TGTGCCTCCCCTTCGCGGCGAACAGCACAACTCTTCTTT. Translating it yields CASPSRRTAQLFF.

This clone was seen more than once but under ten times. The protein TCRdb lists belongs to a much larger clone and differs from this DNA's translation at residue 12, which points to a read error; the protein shown is made from the DNA. This chain joins TRDV2 and TRDJ1; 9 bases are a match to TRDD3. The J gene is absent in TCRdb and was assigned here via DNA matching to germline. This CDR3 comprises 16 residues. Germline V gene lookup returns CDR1 GEAIGNYY and CDR2 EKD. DNA of the CDR3: TGTGCCTGTGACAAACTGGGGGACCCGTACACCAATAAACTCATCTTT. It yields the protein CACDKLGDPYTNKLIF.

In this sample, this clone turned up many times. The V call is TRDV1, the J call TRDJ1; 12 positions agree with TRDD3. Assignment of the J gene here rests on matching the DNA to germline, because TCRdb gives none. The CDR3 length is 18 residues. Germline V gene lookup returns CDR1 TSWWSYY and CDR2 QGS. Germline trimming cut 5 bases from V and 7 bases from J; bases unmatched to any gene: 17. CDR3 coding DNA: TGTGCTCTTGGGTCCCTACCTACGACTGGGGGATACAGGGGTAAACTCATCTTT. As protein: CALGSLPTTGGYRGKLIF.

Ten or more counts support this clone. TCRdb's entry gives the protein of a much larger clone, which mismatches this DNA's translation at residue 8, likely from a read error; the protein reported here is translated from the DNA. The chain employs TRDV3 and TRDJ1; D perhaps matches TRDD3 (5 bases). Germline V gene data show CDR1 as TVYSNPD and CDR2 as GDNSRS (reference sequence). The length of the CDR3 is 15 residues. V gave up 2 bases and J gave up 1 base, with 17 bases separating them. Here the CDR3 reads CAFYTDWSGTDKLIF. The CDR3 region has the DNA TGTGCCTTTTACACGGACTGGAGTGGCACCGATAAACTCATCTTT.

This clone showed up many times. The protein TCRdb lists belongs to a much larger clone and differs from this DNA's translation at residue 9, which points to a read error; the protein shown is made from the DNA. The chain recombines TRDV2 with TRDJ1, with a possible D match to TRDD3 (6 bases). Germline assignment: CDR1 GEAIGNYY and CDR2 EKD. This CDR3 spans 17 amino acids. V was pared by 0 bases and J by 0 bases, with 16 bases between. CDR3 nucleotides: TGTGCCTGTGACACCGTAGGGGGACTCAGAGACACCGATAAACTCATCTTT. The encoded protein is CACDTVGGLRDTDKLIF.

There are a few counts of this clone. A read error likely explains why the TCRdb protein, taken from a much larger clone, differs from this DNA's translation at residue 17; the protein shown is translated from the DNA. The CDR3 is CALGELPYWGISAFPRSTDKLIF. CDR3 in DNA: TGTGCTCTTGGGGAACTACCGTACTGGGGGATCTCAGCGTTTCCCCGTAGCACCGATAAACTCATCTTT. The chain joins TRDV1 to TRDJ1; 10 bases match TRDD3. TCRdb records no J gene; here it was assigned by comparing the DNA to germline. Germline CDR1 reads TSWWSYY; CDR2 reads QGS. Trimming took 0 bases from V and 1 from J; bases not matched to a gene: 23. This CDR3 region has 23 residues.

In this sample, this clone turned up many times. Other nucleotide sequences in the sample specify the same CDR3. The chain employs TRDV2 and TRDJ1; TRDD3 aligns across 13 bases. The CDR3 is made up of 19 amino acids. Trimming at V came to 0 bases and at J to 2 bases, leaving 11 bases not matched to a gene. Germline-derived CDR1 and CDR2 are GEAIGNYY and EKD. The CDR3 nucleotides read TGTGCCTGTGACACCGTGCAACTGGGGGATACGGCGGGGACCGATAAACTCATCTTT. Translated: CACDTVQLGDTAGTDKLIF.

In regard to this clone: This likely traces to a read error, being one base from a far larger clone. The identical CDR3 is also encoded by other nucleotide sequences in the sample. This sequence joins TRDV1 and TRDJ1; D unresolved. Trimming removed 4 bases from V and 1 base from J, with 28 bases in between. Germline CDR1 reads TSWWSYY; CDR2 reads QGS. This CDR3 has 20 residues. The CDR3 DNA reads as TGTGCTCTTGGGGGGCACCGGAGGAGGGCTCGCCCACTAACCACCGATAAACTCATCTTT. Protein: CALGGHRRRARPLTTDKLIF.

With regard to this clone: TCRdb assigns this DNA the protein of a much larger clone, which departs from its translation at residue 18; this likely reflects a read error, and the protein shown comes from translating the DNA. This chain joins TRDV1 and TRDJ1; 8 bases line up with TRDD3. The J gene is not listed in TCRdb, so it was assigned here from a DNA match to germline. This CDR3 has 24 amino acids. Germline V lookup: CDR1 TSWWSYY, CDR2 QGS. The V and J ends lost 0 bases and 1 base, in that order; junction bases with no gene match: 28. CDR3 protein: CALGELLIFPLPRWDTPRTDKLIF. Here the CDR3 DNA reads TGTGCTCTTGGGGAACTTCTAATTTTTCCGCTGCCACGGTGGGATACGCCCCGCACCGATAAACTCATCTTT.

This clone was counted between two and nine times. This DNA's translation and the protein TCRdb lists, from a much larger clone, do not match at residue 7, likely due to a read error; the protein shown is translated from the DNA. The chain couples TRDV1 to TRDJ1; 13 bases map to TRDD3. In the absence of a J gene in TCRdb, the DNA was matched to germline to assign it here. V lost 1 base to trimming and J lost 0 bases; unmatched junction nucleotides: 17. The CDR3 covers 22 residues. From germline, CDR1 is TSWWSYY and CDR2 QGS. In nucleotides, the CDR3 is TGTGCTCTTGGGGAACAGCGGCTACTGGGGGATACGTTGGGGTTGTACACCGATAAACTCATCTTT. Translating it yields CALGEQRLLGDTLGLYTDKLIF.

This clone occurred many times. The junction differs from germline at one of its ends, possibly a read error. J is TRDJ1 and V is TRDV2; D uncertain. This CDR3 has 9 residues. The germline CDR1 and CDR2 sequences are GEAIGNYY and EKD. CDR3 bases: TGTGCCTGTGAGACGGGACTTACCTTT. Translating gives CACETGLTF.

This clone showed up just a few times. A far larger clone is only one base removed, so a read error is likely. Different DNA sequences within this sample yield the same CDR3. CDR3 protein: CALGEPIRISYGVSYTDKLIF. As DNA, the CDR3 is TGTGCTCTTGGGGAACCGATCCGAATTTCCTACGGGGTCTCGTATACCGATAAACTCATCTTT. This chain joins TRDV1 and TRDJ1; 7 positions match TRDD2. The CDR3 is made up of 21 amino acids. Germline V gene sequence: CDR1 TSWWSYY, CDR2 QGS. With 1 base clipped from V and 2 bases from J, the junction kept 22 bases outside the gene matches.

With regard to this clone: TCRdb's entry gives the protein of a much larger clone, which mismatches this DNA's translation at residue 4, likely from a read error; the protein reported here is translated from the DNA. This chain connects TRDV1 to TRDJ1, with 7 bases aligning to TRDD3. TCRdb offers no J gene call, so here the DNA was matched to germline to obtain one. The germline CDR1 and CDR2 sequences are TSWWSYY and QGS. The CDR3 is made up of 18 amino acids. The CDR3 DNA sequence: TGTGCTCTTGAGGAACTTCCGGTGGGGGACGACTACACCGATAAACTCATCTTT. It encodes CALEELPVGDDYTDKLIF.

In this sample, this clone turned up a few times. TCRdb lists the protein of a much larger clone for this DNA, which differs at residue 8, so this is likely a read error; the protein given here is translated from the DNA itself. The chain employs TRDV1 and TRDJ1, with TRDD3 identical over 7 bases. Germline V lookup: CDR1 TSWWSYY, CDR2 QGS. The J segment lost 3 bases and the V segment lost 3 bases, leaving 13 bases of the junction unmatched. CDR3 length: 17 amino acids. The CDR3 is CALGDYRGGIRADKLIF. CDR3 DNA sequence: TGTGCTCTTGGGGACTACCGCGGGGGGATTAGGGCCGATAAACTCATCTTT.

Concerning this clone: Given a far larger clone just one base away, this is likely a sequencing read error. In the same sample, other DNA sequences code for this CDR3. The rearrangement joins TRDV2 to TRDJ1; 10 bases line up with TRDD3. The length of the CDR3 is 21 residues. Trimming at V came to 3 bases and at J to 0 bases, leaving 21 bases not matched to a gene. Germline lookup yields CDR1 GEAIGNYY and CDR2 EKD. The DNA of the CDR3 is TGTGCCTGTGACCAGGGACAATTACTGGGGGATCACTTAAGTAACACCGATAAACTCATCTTT. Amino acids: CACDQGQLLGDHLSNTDKLIF.

Regarding this clone: TCRdb records a much larger clone's protein for this DNA, with a difference at residue 15 that likely arises from a read error; the protein given is the translation of the DNA. J is TRDJ1 and V is TRDV3, with 10 bases fitting TRDD3. TCRdb leaves out the J gene; it was filled in here by matching the DNA to germline. The CDR3 is made up of 20 amino acids. Losses at the gene ends were 1 base for V and 4 bases for J; bases not matched to a gene: 24. Germline loops: CDR1 TVYSNPD, CDR2 GDNSRS (reference sequence). The chain's CDR3 is CAFIGPRYWGISKYIDKLIF. For the CDR3, the DNA is TGTGCCTTTATTGGTCCCCGGTACTGGGGGATTTCAAAGTACATCGATAAACTCATCTTT. The whole variable domain, remainder taken from reference TRDV3 and TRDJ1, is CDKVTQSSPDQTVASGSEVVLLCTYDTVYSNPDLFWYRIRPDYSFQFVFYGDNSRSEGADFTQGRFSVKHILTQKAFHLVISPVRTEDSATYYCAFIGPRYWGISKYIDKLIFGKGTRVTVEP.

In the case of this clone: TCRdb's protein for this DNA is that of a much larger clone and differs from the translation at residue 20, likely a read error; the protein shown is the DNA translation. V gene TRDV2 was called; the J gene was not; the table's D call TRDD3 went unverified against the DNA. CDR3 size: 22 residues. Per the germline V gene, CDR1 is GEAIGNYY and CDR2 is EKD. The CDR3 here is CACDTVFVLGEPHSWDTRQVFF. CDR3 DNA: TGTGCCTGTGACACCGTCTTCGTACTGGGGGAACCCCACTCCTGGGACACCCGACAGGTGTTTTTC.

The sample holds a few counts of this clone. TCRdb has a much larger clone's protein, which differs at residue 5 from the translation of this DNA, likely because of a read error; what is shown is the protein translated from the DNA. The chain couples TRDV1 to TRDJ1, with D perhaps given as TRDD2 or TRDD3 (6 bases each). The CDR3 extends over 23 amino acids. CDR1 is TSWWSYY and CDR2 is QGS in the germline V gene. Trimming took 5 bases from V and 0 from J, leaving 37 bases between them. The CDR3 DNA reads as TGTGCTCTTGGGACCTGTGCTCCTACTCCTTGGGATTGGGGGCCACCCTACACCGATAAACTCATCTTT. Amino acids: CALGTCAPTPWDWGPPYTDKLIF.

In this sample, this clone turned up a few times. This sequence is one base from a far larger clone and is likely a read error. This specimen includes other DNA sequences encoding the same CDR3. The chain recombines TRDV1 with TRDJ1, with TRDD3 identical over 8 bases. V gave up 7 bases and J gave up 5 bases; unmatched junction bases: 9. Germline values: CDR1 TSWWSYY, CDR2 QGS. The CDR3 has 14 residues. DNA for the CDR3: TGTGCTCTTGAGCGAACTGGGGGCCCGGATAAACTCATCTTT. Protein: CALERTGGPDKLIF.

This clone was recorded a few times. TCRdb pairs this DNA with a much larger clone's protein that differs at residue 3, likely a read error; the protein shown was translated from the DNA. The chain uses TRDV2 and TRDJ1, with D possibly being TRDD3 (5 bases). The V gene's germline CDR1 is GEAIGNYY and CDR2 EKD. CDR3 length equals 21 residues. The CDR3: CARDAVLDVLDSSKQGTKLIF. CDR3 DNA sequence: TGTGCCCGTGACGCAGTCCTCGACGTACTGGATTCGTCAAAGCAGGGGACCAAACTCATCTTT.

This clone was picked up many times. The chain links TRDV1 to TRDJ1; maybe TRDD3 (5 bases). The CDR3 covers 21 residues. Trimming left V 0 bases short and J 1 base short, with 27 bases between. Germline CDR1 reads TSWWSYY; CDR2 reads QGS. The CDR3 region is CALGELGLLGYLPRATDKLIF. Here the CDR3 DNA reads TGTGCTCTTGGGGAACTCGGTCTCCTGGGCTACCTCCCAAGGGCCACCGATAAACTCATCTTT.

With respect to this clone: A far larger clone differs by one base, so this is likely a read error. In the same sample, other DNA sequences code for this CDR3. The chain is built from TRDV2 and TRDJ1; D remains ambiguous. Germline matching of the DNA provided the J gene here, since TCRdb leaves it blank. Germline values: CDR1 GEAIGNYY, CDR2 EKD. The CDR3 covers 21 residues. This CDR3 reads CACDPLGSALAPTEEADKLIF. The CDR3 DNA sequence: TGTGCCTGTGACCCCCTCGGATCAGCACTAGCTCCGACTGAAGAAGCCGACAAACTCATCTTT.

About this clone: This probably arose from a read error, given a far larger clone one base away. Other DNA sequences in this specimen translate into the identical CDR3. The V gene call reads TRDV2; no J gene was called; TRDD3 reflects the table's D call only, with no check against the DNA. This CDR3 is 17 amino acids long. Germline V gene lookup returns CDR1 GEAIGNYY and CDR2 EKD. As DNA, the CDR3 is TGTGCCTGTGACACGCGAAGTACTGGGGATCGGACCGATAAACTCATCTTC. This sequence encodes CACDTRSTGDRTDKLIF.

As concerns this clone: This DNA translates differently at residue 9 from the TCRdb protein, which is that of a much larger clone; a read error is likely, and the protein shown is the DNA's own translation. This rearrangement joins TRDV1 to TRDJ2, with TRDD2 matching over 9 bases. The J gene is absent in TCRdb and was assigned here via DNA matching to germline. CDR1 and CDR2 (germline): TSWWSYY, QGS. The CDR3 covers 22 residues. V shed 4 bases, J shed 0 bases, and the junction held 21 bases outside the gene matches. CDR3 residues: CALGVLPTGPWGYNTLTAQLFF. CDR3 DNA: TGTGCTCTTGGGGTCCTTCCTACAGGGCCTTGGGGGTATAATACTTTGACAGCACAACTCTTCTTT.

This clone appeared a few times. A single base is all that separates this from a far larger clone, so a read error is likely. The sample carries other DNA sequences with the same CDR3. This sequence joins TRDV1 and TRDJ1; 9 bases fit TRDD3. The J gene, not given by TCRdb, was assigned here from a germline match of the nucleotide sequence. This CDR3 contains 25 residues. Germline-derived CDR1 and CDR2 are TSWWSYY and QGS. The CDR3 DNA sequence: TGTGCTCTTGGGGAACGAAGTATATGGTACCCCATTGTAGGGGATACGTTGGGGTACACAGATAAACTCATCTTT. Encoded protein: CALGERSIWYPIVGDTLGYTDKLIF.

Comments on this clone: This probably arose from a read error, given a far larger clone one base away. Because the CDR3's place on the DNA is in doubt, the DNA is left out and the CDR3 is given as listed by TCRdb. The V gene is TRDV1; the J gene was not called; the table calls TRDD3, which could not be checked here. In germline, CDR1 is TSWWSYY, CDR2 QGS. A total of 23 residues make up the CDR3, ends included. The CDR3 here is CALGEVGLPHYWGIGSYTDKLIF.

Worth noting for this clone: The TCRdb record carries a much larger clone's protein, which differs from this DNA's translation at residue 12; a read error is the likely cause, and the protein listed here is the DNA translation. The chain combines TRDV2 with TRDJ1; 9 positions agree with TRDD3. TCRdb does not report a J gene; here it was assigned by matching the DNA to germline references. CDR3 length: 16 residues. In germline, CDR1 is GEAIGNYY, CDR2 EKD. The CDR3 coding sequence is TGTGCCTGTGACCGTACTGGGGGACTCCTCACCGGTAAACTCATCTTT. Protein: CACDRTGGLLTGKLIF.